Listed below are T cell receptor beta chains from one sample, sequenced in a study of glioma-infiltrating T cells. TCRdb called the multiplex PCR reads again in MiXCR, with one record for every CDR3 protein. Counted here are approximately 110,000 distinct CDR3 sequences, less than 30% occurring once; the ten biggest clones make up nearly 15%. The sample was glioma tissue, nonneoplastic brain tissue, or PBMCs (not recorded which). These TCRs come from a human donor with low-grade glioma or glioblastoma, undergoing nonglioma brain surgery, or in good health (not recorded which). CDR3s leave out the opening cysteine and the closing phenylalanine or tryptophan. The D gene is left open where the match is weak.

D gene: -; V gene: TRBV18; J gene: TRBJ2-7; CDR3 protein: ASSPASFTYEQY
D gene: -; V gene: TRBV10-2; J gene: TRBJ2-5; CDR3 protein: ATKTGPQETQY
D gene: -; V gene: TRBV7-2; J gene: TRBJ2-7; CDR3 protein: ASSSHGGEYEQY
D gene: TRBD1; V gene: TRBV13; J gene: TRBJ2-6; CDR3 protein: ASSVSGTGRSGANVLT
D gene: TRBD2; V gene: TRBV7-9; J gene: TRBJ2-1; CDR3 protein: ASSLVRGIGLAFIDEQF
D gene: TRBD2; V gene: TRBV4-1; J gene: TRBJ2-5; CDR3 protein: ASSQGTSGRQETQY
D gene: TRBD2; V gene: TRBV6-1; J gene: TRBJ2-7; CDR3 protein: ASSDGLAGPREQY
D gene: -; V gene: TRBV12-3/TRBV12-4; J gene: TRBJ1-3; CDR3 protein: ASSSYRGGTPGSGNTIY
D gene: -; V gene: TRBV12-3/TRBV12-4; J gene: TRBJ1-5; CDR3 protein: ASDSGPPGQPQH
D gene: -; V gene: TRBV2; J gene: TRBJ2-7; CDR3 protein: ASMGEKVSYEQY
D gene: -; V gene: TRBV12-3/TRBV12-4; J gene: TRBJ1-1; CDR3 protein: ASSSTSVWTEAF
D gene: TRBD2; V gene: TRBV10-3; J gene: TRBJ2-3; CDR3 protein: AISRTSGMVDTQY
D gene: TRBD2; V gene: TRBV12-3/TRBV12-4; J gene: TRBJ2-2; CDR3 protein: ASNLEGGSTGELF
D gene: TRBD2; V gene: TRBV7-2; J gene: TRBJ2-5; CDR3 protein: ASSLSSTSGRTGTQY
D gene: -; V gene: TRBV29-1; J gene: TRBJ2-7; CDR3 protein: SVEGVDSPYEQY
D gene: -; V gene: TRBV18; J gene: TRBJ1-2; CDR3 protein: ASSPEAYGYT
D gene: -; V gene: TRBV7-2; J gene: TRBJ2-3; CDR3 protein: ASSFPPGAGDTQY
D gene: -; V gene: TRBV19; J gene: TRBJ2-1; CDR3 protein: ASSIVQGGYNEQF
D gene: TRBD2; V gene: TRBV20-1; J gene: TRBJ2-3; CDR3 protein: SATPLLAGGRTDTQY
D gene: TRBD2; V gene: TRBV12-3/TRBV12-4; J gene: TRBJ2-1; CDR3 protein: ASSHPYSGREAWFSEQF
D gene: TRBD1; V gene: TRBV29-1; J gene: TRBJ2-7; CDR3 protein: SVEGQGDEQY
D gene: -; V gene: TRBV6-1; J gene: TRBJ2-7; CDR3 protein: ASSLFGAYEQY
D gene: -; V gene: TRBV7-6; J gene: TRBJ2-7; CDR3 protein: ASRLRVMGEQY
D gene: TRBD1; V gene: TRBV4-1; J gene: TRBJ2-7; CDR3 protein: ASRQGTGVGYEQY
D gene: -; V gene: TRBV19; J gene: TRBJ2-1; CDR3 protein: ASSSRSSYNEQF
D gene: -; V gene: TRBV6-2/TRBV6-3; J gene: TRBJ1-6; CDR3 protein: ASNFPPASPIH
D gene: -; V gene: TRBV7-8; J gene: TRBJ2-2; CDR3 protein: ASSLEWELF
D gene: -; V gene: TRBV6-1; J gene: TRBJ2-7; CDR3 protein: ASWGSKGISYEQY
D gene: -; V gene: TRBV29-1; J gene: TRBJ2-1; CDR3 protein: SVEVSVSRQF
D gene: -; V gene: TRBV29-1; J gene: TRBJ2-1; CDR3 protein: SVGSRRDFYNEQF
D gene: -; V gene: TRBV7-2; J gene: TRBJ2-2; CDR3 protein: ASSLDRASSNTGELF
D gene: -; V gene: TRBV19; J gene: TRBJ1-5; CDR3 protein: ASSIVTEWGQPQH
D gene: -; V gene: TRBV5-1; J gene: TRBJ2-3; CDR3 protein: ASSLGPSTDTQY
D gene: -; V gene: TRBV20-1; J gene: TRBJ2-7; CDR3 protein: SARVTRSTHEQY
D gene: -; V gene: TRBV29-1; J gene: TRBJ2-7; CDR3 protein: SVDTTGIGYEQY
D gene: TRBD1; V gene: TRBV19; J gene: TRBJ1-5; CDR3 protein: ASRTGDRDQPQH
D gene: TRBD2; V gene: TRBV7-2; J gene: TRBJ2-1; CDR3 protein: PSRGLAGGRVSYNEQF
D gene: TRBD2; V gene: TRBV6-2/TRBV6-3; J gene: TRBJ2-7; CDR3 protein: ASSYATSGRNPYEQY
D gene: -; V gene: TRBV3-1; J gene: TRBJ2-1; CDR3 protein: AAAPGRYSYNEQF
D gene: TRBD2; V gene: TRBV7-2; J gene: TRBJ2-1; CDR3 protein: ASSSLAGGFNEQF
D gene: -; V gene: TRBV19; J gene: TRBJ2-7; CDR3 protein: ASSPRGDSEQY
D gene: -; V gene: TRBV18; J gene: TRBJ2-1; CDR3 protein: ASSPQANNEQF
D gene: -; V gene: TRBV19; J gene: TRBJ2-3; CDR3 protein: ASSPYSPSADTQY
D gene: -; V gene: TRBV6-1; J gene: TRBJ2-7; CDR3 protein: ASSQIGFRLHEQY
D gene: -; V gene: TRBV7-2; J gene: TRBJ2-3; CDR3 protein: ASTLVRGTDTQY
D gene: TRBD1; V gene: TRBV7-9; J gene: TRBJ2-1; CDR3 protein: ASSLGQGASYNEQF
D gene: -; V gene: TRBV29-1; J gene: TRBJ2-7; CDR3 protein: SVEGAGSSYEQY
D gene: -; V gene: TRBV12-3/TRBV12-4; J gene: TRBJ1-1; CDR3 protein: ASQVNTEAF